The 6 T cell receptor beta chains below come from one sample, sequenced in a study of blood T cell repertoires in COVID-19. The method was immunoSEQ multiplex PCR; TCRdb's version includes in-frame clones alone and lacks a portion of them. The data show some 190,000 clones, around 85% seen once. The source material was peripheral blood. Receptors originate from a man older than 75 with COVID-19, enrolled during active disease.

This chain connects TRBV28 to TRBJ1-1, with D unclear. The V and J ends lost 5 bases and 5 bases respectively, with 15 bases between them. The CDR3 consists of 14 residues. Per the germline V gene, CDR1 is MDHEN and CDR2 is SYDVKM. CDR3 residues: CASSLGDRRTEAFF. The CDR3 DNA reads as TGTGCCAGCAGTCTGGGAGACCGAAGGACTGAAGCTTTCTTT.

The J gene is TRBJ2-1, the V gene TRBV28, with 7 bases that match TRBD1. V shed 8 bases, J shed 6 bases, and the junction held 10 bases outside the gene matches. The CDR3 is 14 residues long. Germline CDR1 MDHEN, CDR2 SYDVKM. CDR3 DNA: TGTGCCAGCGTCTCAGGGGGTGCACTCAATGAGCAGTTCTTC. It translates to CASVSGGALNEQFF.

The chain combines TRBV7-6 with TRBJ1-4, with D possibly being TRBD1 (5 bases). The germline V gene has CDR1 SGHVS and CDR2 FNYEAQ. This CDR3 region has 20 residues. V lost 1 base, J lost 0 bases, and 21 bases lay in between. The CDR3 here is CASSLDLRVVDKATNEKLFF. In nucleotides, the CDR3 is TGTGCCAGCAGCTTAGACCTCAGGGTTGTTGATAAAGCAACTAATGAAAAACTGTTTTTT.

The chain uses TRBV7-2 and TRBJ2-3, with 8 bases that match TRBD2. V lost 7 bases, J lost 6 bases, and 9 bases stayed unmatched. Germline V CDR1 and CDR2: SGHTA, FQGNSA. This CDR3 is 14 amino acids long. The CDR3 is CASTPRGGMDTQYF. CDR3 sequence (DNA): TGTGCCAGCACCCCTCGGGGGGGCATGGATACGCAGTATTTT.

The V call is TRBV9, the J call TRBJ1-2; possibly TRBD1 for D (6 bases). CDR1 and CDR2 from the germline V gene are SGDLS and YYNGEE. V was cut by 2 bases and J by 0 bases, with 8 bases left in between. The CDR3 totals 14 residues. CDR3 residues: CASSVGQTNYGYTF. CDR3 sequence (DNA): TGTGCCAGCAGCGTCGGACAGACTAACTATGGCTACACCTTC.

The rearrangement joins TRBV21-1 to TRBJ2-5; TRBD1 reflects the table's D call only, with no check against the DNA. TRBV21-1 is given as a pseudogene. The CDR3 length is 15 residues. CDR3 region: CASPEVWGHQETQYF. CDR3 DNA sequence: TGTGCCAGCCCAGAGGTCTGGGGGCATCAAGAGACCCAGTACTTC.